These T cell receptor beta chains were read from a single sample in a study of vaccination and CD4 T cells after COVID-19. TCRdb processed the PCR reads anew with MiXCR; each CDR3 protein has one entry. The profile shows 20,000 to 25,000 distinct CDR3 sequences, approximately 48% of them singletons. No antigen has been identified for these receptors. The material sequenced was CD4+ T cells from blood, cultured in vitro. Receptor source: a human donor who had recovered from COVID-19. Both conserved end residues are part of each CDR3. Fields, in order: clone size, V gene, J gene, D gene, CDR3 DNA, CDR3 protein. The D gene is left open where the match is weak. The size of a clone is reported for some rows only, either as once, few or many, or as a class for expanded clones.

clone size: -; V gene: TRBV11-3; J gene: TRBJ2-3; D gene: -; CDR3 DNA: TGTGCCAGCAGCTTGATTACATGCCCCACAGATACGCAGTATTTT; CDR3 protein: CASSLITCPTDTQYF
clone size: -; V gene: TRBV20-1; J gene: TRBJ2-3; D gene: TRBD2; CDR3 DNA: TGCAGTGCAGACCCTAGCGGGAGTGATACGCAGTATTTT; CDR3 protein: CSADPSGSDTQYF
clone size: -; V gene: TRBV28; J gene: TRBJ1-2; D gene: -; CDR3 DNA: TGTGCCAGCAGTTTGATCGGGGGACGGATTAACTATGGCTACACCTTC; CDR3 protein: CASSLIGGRINYGYTF
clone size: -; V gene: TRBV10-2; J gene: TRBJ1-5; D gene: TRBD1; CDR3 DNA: TGCGCCAGCAGTGGACAGGGAGACCAGCCCCAGCATTTT; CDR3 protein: CASSGQGDQPQHF
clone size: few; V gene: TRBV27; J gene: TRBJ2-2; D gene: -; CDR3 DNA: TGTGCCAGCAGCCGACAGATGAACACCGGGGAGCTGTTTTTT; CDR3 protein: CASSRQMNTGELFF
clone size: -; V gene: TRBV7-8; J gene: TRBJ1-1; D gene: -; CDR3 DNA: TGTGCCAGCAGCTTGAAACCAGACACTGAAGCTTTCTTT; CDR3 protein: CASSLKPDTEAFF
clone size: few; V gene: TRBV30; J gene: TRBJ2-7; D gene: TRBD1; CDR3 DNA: TGTGCCTGGAGTACAGGGGGCGAGCAGTACTTC; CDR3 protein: CAWSTGGEQYF
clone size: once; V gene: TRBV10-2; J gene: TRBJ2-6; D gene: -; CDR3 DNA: TGCGCCAGCAGTGACGGGGACTCTGGGGCCAACGTCCTGACTTTC; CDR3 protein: CASSDGDSGANVLTF
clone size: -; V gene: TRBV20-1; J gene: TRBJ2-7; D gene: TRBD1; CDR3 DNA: TGCAGTGCGGAATCCGGGACAGGAACCTACGAGCAGTACTTC; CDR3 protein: CSAESGTGTYEQYF
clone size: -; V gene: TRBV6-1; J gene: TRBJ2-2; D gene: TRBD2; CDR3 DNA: TGTGCCAGCAGTGAAGAAGGTCTAGCGGCAGCGAACACCGGGGAGCTGTTTTTT; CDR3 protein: CASSEEGLAAANTGELFF
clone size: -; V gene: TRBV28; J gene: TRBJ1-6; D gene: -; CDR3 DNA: TGTGCCAGCAGGTTATCCTCCAGGGAATCCTATAATTCACCCCTCCACTTT; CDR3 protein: CASRLSSRESYNSPLHF
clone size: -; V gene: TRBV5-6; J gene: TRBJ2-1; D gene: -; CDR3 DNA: TGTGCCAGCAGCATGTCCGGGACCTTAAGGCCGTTCTTC; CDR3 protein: CASSMSGTLRPFF
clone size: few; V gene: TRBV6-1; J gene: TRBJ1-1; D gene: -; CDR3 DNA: TGTGCCAGCCAACAGAGGTTGGACACTGAAGCTTTCTTT; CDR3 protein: CASQQRLDTEAFF
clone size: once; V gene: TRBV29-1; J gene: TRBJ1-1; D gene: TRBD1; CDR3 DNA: TGCAGCGTTTACACAGGGGGCATACCTACTGAAGCTTTCTTT; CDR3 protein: CSVYTGGIPTEAFF
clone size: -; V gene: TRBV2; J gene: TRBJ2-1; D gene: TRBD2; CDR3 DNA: TGTGCCAGCAGGGCGGGGCTAGCGGGAGTTGAGCAGTTCTTC; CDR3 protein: CASRAGLAGVEQFF
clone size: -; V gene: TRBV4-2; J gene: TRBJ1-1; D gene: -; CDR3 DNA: TGTGCCAGCAGCAGTCTACGGGGTAGCACTGAAGCTTTCTTT; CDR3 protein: CASSSLRGSTEAFF
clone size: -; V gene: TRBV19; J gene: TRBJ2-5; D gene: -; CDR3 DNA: -; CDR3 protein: CASSTLGTKETQYF
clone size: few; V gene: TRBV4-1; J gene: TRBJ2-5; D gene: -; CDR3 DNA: TGCGCCAGCAGCCAAGAGATCCTGCGGTCCGTCTCCAGACCCCAGTACTTC; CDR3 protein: CASSQEILRSVSRPQYF